Shown below are 3 T cell receptor beta chains from a single sample sequenced in a study of Graves' ophthalmopathy and Graves' hyperthyroidism. As the template, RNA transcripts were used to amplify TCR beta CDR3 regions. First-round RT-PCR relied on HTBI primers, and a second-round multiplex PCR came next. TCRdb independently ran MiXCR on the multiplex PCR reads; one entry per CDR3 protein. The sample shows over a million distinct CDR3 sequences, about two fifths of them seen only once. Sequencing was performed on peripheral blood or thyroid tissue (not recorded which). The receptors come from an adult man with Graves' hyperthyroidism.

This clonotype showed up many times. The chain employs TRBV5-1 and TRBJ2-7; 7 bases line up with TRBD1. Germline values: CDR1 SGHRS, CDR2 YFSETQ. V was pared by 5 bases and J by 3 bases, with 11 bases of the junction left unmatched. The CDR3 has 15 residues. In DNA form, the CDR3 reads TGCGCCAGCAGTACATACTCGGGACAGCACTACGAGCAGTACTTC. The encoded protein is CASSTYSGQHYEQYF.

The chain recombines TRBV25-1 with TRBJ1-1, with 9 nucleotides matching TRBD1. This CDR3 spans 17 amino acids. Germline V gene sequence: CDR1 MGHDK, CDR2 SYGVNS. With 3 bases clipped from V and 3 bases from J, the junction kept 11 bases outside the gene matches. CDR3 residues: CASSDTGTGRMDTEAFF. The CDR3 bases are TGTGCCAGCAGTGACACCGGGACAGGGCGTATGGACACTGAAGCTTTCTTT.

About this clonotype: One end of the junction does not line up with germline, which may come from a read error. The chain uses TRBV10-3 and TRBJ2-5; the match to TRBD2 covers 7 bases. Germline assignment: CDR1 ENHRY and CDR2 SYGVKD. The CDR3 is made up of 15 amino acids. The CDR3 DNA is TGTGCCAGCAGTATAGGGGTTTTGGGGGGGGAGACCCAGTACTTC. This encodes CASSIGVLGGETQYF.